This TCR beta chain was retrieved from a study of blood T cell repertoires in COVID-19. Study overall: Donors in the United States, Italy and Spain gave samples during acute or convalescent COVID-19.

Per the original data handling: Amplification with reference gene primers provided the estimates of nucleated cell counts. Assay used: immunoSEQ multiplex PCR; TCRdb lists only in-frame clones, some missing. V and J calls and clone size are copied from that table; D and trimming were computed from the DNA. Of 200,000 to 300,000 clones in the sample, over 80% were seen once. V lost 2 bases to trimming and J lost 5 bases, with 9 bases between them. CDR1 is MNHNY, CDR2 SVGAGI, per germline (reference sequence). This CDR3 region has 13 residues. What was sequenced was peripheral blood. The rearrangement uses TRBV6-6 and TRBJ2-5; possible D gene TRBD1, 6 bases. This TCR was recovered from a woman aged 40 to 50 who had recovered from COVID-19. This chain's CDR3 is CASSYGTLETQYF. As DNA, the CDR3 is TGTGCCAGCAGTTACGGGACACTTGAGACCCAGTACTTC.